A single sample is the source of the 13 T cell receptor beta chains below, sequenced in a study of CD8 T cells in Susac syndrome. RNA totalling roughly 0.5 to 1 ug underwent reverse transcription with random hexamers. TCRdb redid the calling of the immunoSEQ multiplex PCR reads with MiXCR, one entry per CDR3 protein. The sample comprises 180,000 or so distinct CDR3 sequences, about 95% of which are singletons, and 0.085% to 0.11% rests with the top ten. Sequencing was carried out using CD4+ T cells from PBMCs. The source of these receptors is a human donor in good health.

This chain connects TRBV2 to TRBJ2-1; 9 bases agree with TRBD1. The germline CDR1 and CDR2 sequences are SNHLY and FYNNEI. The ends lost 9 bases at V and 2 bases at J; junction bases unmatched: 5. There are 14 residues in the CDR3. The CDR3 region is CASGTGPAYNEQFF. The CDR3 nucleotides are TGTGCCAGTGGGACAGGGCCCGCCTACAATGAGCAGTTCTTC. Filled out from reference TRBV2 and TRBJ2-1, the complete variable domain reads EPEVTQTPSHQVTQMGQEVILRCVPISNHLYFYWYRQILGQKVEFLVSFYNNEISEKSEIFDDQFSVERPDGSNFTLKIRSTKLEDSAMYFCASGTGPAYNEQFFGPGTRLTVL.

The V call is TRBV15, the J call TRBJ2-7, with D perhaps matching TRBD2 (6 bases). Trimming removed 1 base at V and 4 bases at J, with 14 bases between. The CDR3 is 15 amino acids. In germline, CDR1 is LNHNV, CDR2 YYDKDF (reference sequence). Here the CDR3 reads CATSRGLVLKYEQYF. The CDR3 nucleotides read TGTGCCACCAGCAGAGGACTAGTCCTGAAGTACGAGCAGTACTTC.

The chain couples TRBV27 to TRBJ2-1; D might be TRBD1 or TRBD2, each matching 5 bases. With 1 base removed from V and 0 bases from J, the gap between germline ends came to 10 bases. The germline V gene encodes CDR1 MNHEY and CDR2 SMNVEV (reference sequence). This CDR3 has 16 amino acids. The CDR3 DNA reads TGTGCCAGCAGTTTATGGGGGAGCGGCTCCTACAATGAGCAGTTCTTC. Residues: CASSLWGSGSYNEQFF.

This clonotype was detected only a few times. The chain employs TRBV20-1 and TRBJ2-5; a possible D gene is TRBD2 (6 bases). The germline gives CDR1 DFQATT, CDR2 SNEGSKA (reference sequence). The CDR3 has 12 amino acids. V was cut by 4 bases and J by 2 bases, with 8 bases left in between. The CDR3 coding sequence is TGCAGTGCTACGGGACTTCAAGAGACCCAGTACTTC. Translation: CSATGLQETQYF.

In the case of this clonotype: One end of the junction is discordant with germline, which a read error may explain. The chain employs TRBV6-6 and TRBJ2-2; 7 bases agree with TRBD2. The CDR3 has 13 residues. Germline values: CDR1 MNHNY, CDR2 SVGAGI (reference sequence). As DNA, the CDR3 is TGTGCCTGCAGCGGGACGAACACCGGGGAGCTGTTTTTT. Translation: CACSGTNTGELFF.

The CDR3 DNA is TGCAGCGTCCGCAAAGGGGGGACGGAGACCCAGTACTTC. Residues: CSVRKGGTETQYF. V is TRBV29-1 and J is TRBJ2-5; D may correspond to TRBD1 or TRBD2 (6 bases each). Per the germline V gene, CDR1 is SQVTM and CDR2 is ANQGSEA. The V end was cut by 6 bases, the J end by 5 bases, with 16 bases between. CDR3 size: 13 residues.

DNA of the CDR3: TGTGCCAGCAGCTCCTCCGTGCGCGATCAGCCCCAGCATTTT. This sequence encodes CASSSSVRDQPQHF. The chain recombines TRBV12-3 or TRBV12-4 with TRBJ1-5; D unclear. Trimming left V 6 bases short and J 5 bases short, with 14 bases between. The CDR3 loop spans 14 amino acids.

J is TRBJ2-7 and V is TRBV3-1; D perhaps matches TRBD2 (5 bases). Germline V CDR1 and CDR2: LGHDT, YNNKEL (reference sequence). This CDR3 has 15 amino acids. V was cut by 0 bases and J by 7 bases, with 16 bases left in between. This CDR3 is CASSQEGRPWEEQYF. The DNA for the CDR3 is TGTGCCAGCAGCCAAGAGGGAAGGCCCTGGGAGGAGCAGTACTTC.

V and J are TRBV14 and TRBJ2-7; D remains unclear. V lost 0 bases and J lost 3, with 9 bases in between. Germline V gene lookup returns CDR1 SGHDN and CDR2 FVKESK. The CDR3 has 14 residues. CDR3 DNA: TGTGCCAGCAGCCAAGAAAGTGGGCTCTACGAGCAGTACTTC. As protein: CASSQESGLYEQYF. The variable domain in full, completed from reference TRBV14 and TRBJ2-7, reads EAGVTQFPSHSVIEKGQTVTLRCDPISGHDNLYWYRRVMGKEIKFLLHFVKESKQDESGMPNNRFLAERTGGTYSTLKVQPAELEDSGVYFCASSQESGLYEQYFGPGTRLTVT.

The chain has TRBV29-1 and TRBJ2-1; no clear D gene. Germline-derived CDR1 and CDR2 are SQVTM and ANQGSEA. Trimming stripped 4 bases from V and 2 bases from J, with 9 bases between. This CDR3 has 13 amino acids. CDR3: CSVASFTYNEQFF. Written as DNA, the CDR3 is TGCAGCGTTGCAAGTTTTACCTACAATGAGCAGTTCTTC.

The V gene is TRBV20-1, the J gene TRBJ2-7; 9 nucleotides align to TRBD1. V dropped 3 bases and J dropped 4; count of bases not matched to a gene: 10. This CDR3 has 15 amino acids. Germline V gene data show CDR1 as DFQATT and CDR2 as SNEGSKA (reference sequence). CDR3 sequence reads: CSARGGQGKPYEQYF. CDR3 in DNA: TGCAGTGCTAGGGGGGGACAGGGTAAGCCTTACGAGCAGTACTTC.

The CDR3 protein is CATSDFVNGDTQYF. The CDR3 DNA sequence: TGTGCCACCAGTGATTTCGTCAATGGAGATACGCAGTATTTT. This rearrangement joins TRBV24-1 to TRBJ2-3; the D is unclear. The CDR3 is 14 residues long. CDR1 is KGHDR, CDR2 SFDVKD, per germline. Trimming shortened V by 1 base and J by 5 bases, and 9 bases separated the two germline ends.

V usage is TRBV7-2 and J usage is TRBJ2-1, with D possibly TRBD1 on 5 matching bases. V shed 2 bases and J shed 5 bases, with 13 bases lying between them. Germline V gene data show CDR1 as SGHTA and CDR2 as FQGNSA. CDR3 length: 15 residues. CDR3 in amino acids: CASSLPGRGNNEQFF. For the CDR3, the DNA is TGTGCCAGCAGCTTACCCGGTAGGGGAAACAATGAGCAGTTCTTC.